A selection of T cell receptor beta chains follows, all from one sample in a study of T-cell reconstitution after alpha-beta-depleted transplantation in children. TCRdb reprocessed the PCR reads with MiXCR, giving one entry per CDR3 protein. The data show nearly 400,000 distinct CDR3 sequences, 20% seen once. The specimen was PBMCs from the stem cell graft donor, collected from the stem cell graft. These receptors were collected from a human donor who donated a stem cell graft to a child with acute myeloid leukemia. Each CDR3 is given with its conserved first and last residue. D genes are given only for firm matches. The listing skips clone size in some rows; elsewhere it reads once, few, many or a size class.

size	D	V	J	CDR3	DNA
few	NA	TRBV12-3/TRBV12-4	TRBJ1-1	CASSFPRGRRTEAFF	TGTGCCAGCAGTTTCCCCCGGGGGCGTAGGACTGAAGCTTTCTTT
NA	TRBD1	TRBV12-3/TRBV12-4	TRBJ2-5	CASSPGQVYQETQYF	TGTGCCAGCAGCCCAGGACAGGTGTACCAAGAGACCCAGTACTTC
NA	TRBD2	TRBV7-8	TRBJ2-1	CASSSTSGSQYEQFF	TGTGCCAGCAGCTCGACTAGCGGGAGCCAATATGAGCAGTTCTTC
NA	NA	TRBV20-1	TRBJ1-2	CSASGSYGYTF	TGCAGTGCTAGTGGGTCCTATGGCTACACCTTC
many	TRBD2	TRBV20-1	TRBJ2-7	CSARGIAGAYEQYF	TGCAGTGCTAGAGGAATAGCGGGAGCCTACGAGCAGTACTTC
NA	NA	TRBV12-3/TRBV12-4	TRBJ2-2	CASKGITGELFF	TGTGCCAGCAAAGGGATAACCGGGGAGCTGTTTTTT
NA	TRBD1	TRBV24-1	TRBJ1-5	CATSPGQGNSNQPQHF	TGTGCCACCAGTCCGGGACAGGGGAATAGCAATCAGCCCCAGCATTTT
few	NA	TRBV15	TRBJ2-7	CATSSPSEQYF	TGTGCCACCAGCAGCCCCTCCGAGCAGTACTTC
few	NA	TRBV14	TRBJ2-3	CASSQGRGYTDTQYF	TGTGCCAGCAGCCAAGGCCGGGGGTACACAGATACGCAGTATTTT
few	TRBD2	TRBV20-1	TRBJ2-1	CSARDLLAGGGLGTMEQFF	TGCAGTGCTAGAGATCTTCTAGCGGGAGGGGGATTGGGGACAATGGAGCAGTTCTTC